Listed here are 2 T cell receptor beta chains from one sample, sequenced in a study of T cell changes during pregnancy in multiple sclerosis. Sequencing was performed with immunoSEQ multiplex PCR; in TCRdb, only in-frame clones are kept and a portion is missing. Of 55,000 to 70,000 clones listed, 91% are singletons. The starting material was peripheral blood, obtained in the third trimester of pregnancy. The receptors were gathered from a female donor in good health, enrolled as a control in a pregnancy study.

V is TRBV30 and J is TRBJ2-7; 7 bases agree with TRBD1. Per the germline V gene, CDR1 is GTSNPN and CDR2 is SVGIG (reference sequence). Trimming took 3 bases from V and 3 from J; bases not matched to a gene: 8. This CDR3 comprises 14 residues. The CDR3 DNA is TGTGCCTGGAGGGCCGTAGACAGGGACTACGAGCAGTACTTC. Amino acid sequence: CAWRAVDRDYEQYF.

The V and J genes are TRBV30 and TRBJ2-3; D gene ambiguous. The CDR3 runs 11 residues. Germline CDR1 reads GTSNPN; CDR2 reads SVGIG (reference sequence). V lost 5 bases, J lost 6 bases, and 9 bases lay in between. This CDR3 reads CAWDPGDTQYF. The CDR3, as DNA: TGTGCCTGGGACCCCGGGGATACGCAGTATTTT.